This T cell receptor beta chain was sequenced for a study of blood T cell repertoires in COVID-19. For the study at large: The United States, Italy and Spain supplied acute and convalescent COVID-19 samples. The cDNA or gDNA used as material had been derived from T cells, B-cell-depleted T cells, or PBMCs.

Authors' data handling: How many nucleated cells were present was estimated from reference gene primer amplification. Assay: immunoSEQ multiplex PCR; the TCRdb copy retains only in-frame clones and omits some. V, J and clone size reflect that table, while D and trimming were determined from the DNA. The sample has about 99,000 clones, about four fifths seen once; the top ten hold more than 10%. The sequence was obtained from a human donor in a cohort sampled during active COVID-19. The sequencing sample was made of peripheral blood.

The chain's CDR3 is CASSQGLSGAYEQYF. The CDR3 nucleotides read TGTGCCAGCAGCCAGGGACTTTCGGGGGCCTACGAGCAGTACTTC. This chain uses TRBV5-4 with TRBJ2-7, with TRBD2 as a possible D gene (6 bases). V dropped 4 bases and J dropped 2 bases, with 16 bases sitting between them. The CDR3 has 15 amino acids. CDR1 is SGHNT and CDR2 is YYREEE in the germline V gene (reference sequence).